These 27 T cell receptor beta chains were sequenced from one sample in a study of early stage breast cancer tumors. Assay: immunoSEQ multiplex PCR; the TCRdb copy retains only in-frame clones and omits some. The sample includes under 35,000 clones, about four fifths of them seen just once. Sequencing used blood. The receptors derive from a person between 50 and 60 years old with breast cancer.

The genes are TRBV28 and TRBJ1-6, with no clear D. V was trimmed by 3 bases and J by 7 bases, leaving 22 bases between them. The length of the CDR3 is 18 residues. Per the germline V gene, CDR1 is MDHEN and CDR2 is SYDVKM. For the CDR3, the DNA is TGTGCCAGCAGTTTCGGGTTTATGGTCTTTGGCGTCAATTCACCCCTCCACTTT. Translating gives CASSFGFMVFGVNSPLHF.

The V call is TRBV28, the J call TRBJ1-4; perhaps TRBD1 as D (5 bases). Per germline, CDR1 MDHEN and CDR2 SYDVKM. Trimming stripped 6 bases from V and 6 bases from J, with 17 bases between. This CDR3 region has 15 residues. The CDR3 region is CASRTRARADEKLFF. The CDR3 DNA follows: TGTGCCAGCAGAACCCGGGCCAGGGCGGATGAAAAACTGTTTTTT.

The gene calls are TRBV5-4 and TRBJ2-7; TRBD2 is a possible D gene (6 bases). Germline V CDR1 and CDR2: SGHNT, YYREEE (reference sequence). This CDR3 contains 14 residues. V was pared by 0 bases and J by 6 bases, with 13 bases between. The CDR3, as DNA: TGTGCCAGCAGCTTGGTGCAGAGGGACTCCGAGCAGTACTTC. It translates to CASSLVQRDSEQYF.

The CDR3 here is CASSPGTGFYEQYF. The CDR3 bases are TGCGCCAGCAGCCCCGGCACAGGGTTCTACGAGCAGTACTTC. The chain uses TRBV4-3 and TRBJ2-7, with a tentative D call TRBD1 (6 bases). There are 14 residues in the CDR3. Trimming removed 4 bases from V and 3 bases from J, with 13 bases in between. Germline assignment: CDR1 LGHNA and CDR2 YSLEER.

As DNA, the CDR3 is TGTGCCTGGAGTAACCCCCTGAGAAACTATGGCTACACCTTC. Its translation: CAWSNPLRNYGYTF. This chain joins TRBV30 and TRBJ1-2, with unresolved D. Trimming cost V 2 bases and J 2 bases, with 12 bases left between them. The CDR3 sequence is 14 residues long. The V gene's germline CDR1 is GTSNPN and CDR2 SVGIG (reference sequence). Using reference TRBV30 and TRBJ1-2 for the parts outside the CDR3, the full variable domain is SQTIHQWPATLVQPVGSPLSLECTVEGTSNPNLYWYRQAAGRGLQLLFYSVGIGQISSEVPQNLSASRPQDRQFILSSKKLLLSDSGFYLCAWSNPLRNYGYTFGSGTRLTVV.

The gene calls are TRBV11-2 and TRBJ2-7; D is possibly TRBD2 (6 bases). Trimming stripped 5 bases from V and 7 bases from J, with 18 bases between. Looked up from germline, CDR1 is SGHAT and CDR2 is FQNNGV. There are 14 residues in the CDR3. Written as DNA, the CDR3 is TGTGCCAGCAGCCAAGAGGGACTGCTGAAAGAGCAGTACTTC. Protein: CASSQEGLLKEQYF.

This clone was counted only a few times. This chain connects TRBV10-1 to TRBJ1-6, with 8 nucleotides matching TRBD1. This CDR3 contains 14 residues. Germline loops: CDR1 WNHNN, CDR2 SYGVQD (reference sequence). V lost 1 base to trimming and J lost 10 bases; unmatched junction nucleotides: 3. The CDR3 protein is CASSELAGGSPLHF. The CDR3 DNA follows: TGCGCCAGCAGTGAGTTGGCAGGGGGCTCACCCCTCCACTTT.

V usage is TRBV2 and J usage is TRBJ2-2; 7 bases match TRBD2. The germline V gene encodes CDR1 SNHLY and CDR2 FYNNEI. The CDR3 covers 14 residues. The junction had 6 bases not matched to a gene; V was cut back by 10 bases and J by 1 base. As DNA, the CDR3 is TGTGCCACTACAGCGGGATTGAACACCGGGGAGCTGTTTTTT. Encoded protein: CATTAGLNTGELFF.

The gene calls are TRBV6-5 and TRBJ2-1; possibly TRBD1 for D (6 bases). The V end was cut by 6 bases, the J end by 5 bases, with 11 bases between. CDR3 size: 13 residues. The germline V gene has CDR1 MNHEY and CDR2 SVGAGI. CDR3 in DNA: TGTGCCAGCAGAAGGACAGCAAACAATGAGCAGTTCTTC. Translating it yields CASRRTANNEQFF.

This clone came up once. The rearrangement links TRBV19 to TRBJ2-7; TRBD2 aligns across 11 bases. The trim removed 9 bases at V and 5 bases at J, leaving 6 bases unmatched. Germline V gene sequence: CDR1 LNHDA, CDR2 SQIVND (reference sequence). The CDR3 is made up of 13 amino acids. CDR3 sequence (DNA): TGTGCCAGCAGGCTAGCGGGAGGTCACGAGCAGTACTTC. Translation: CASRLAGGHEQYF.

The rearrangement uses TRBV5-1 and TRBJ2-3; D might be TRBD1 (5 bases). Per the germline V gene, CDR1 is SGHRS and CDR2 is YFSETQ. This CDR3 region has 15 residues. V lost 0 bases and J 0 bases, leaving 8 bases between the germline ends. The CDR3: CASSLVGASTDTQYF. The CDR3 DNA reads TGCGCCAGCAGCTTGGTAGGGGCTAGCACAGATACGCAGTATTTT.

This clone was seen a single time. The chain uses TRBV2 and TRBJ1-2; D remains unclear. Germline V gene data show CDR1 as SNHLY and CDR2 as FYNNEI. The CDR3 is made up of 15 amino acids. V was cut by 1 base and J by 3 bases, with 12 bases left in between. CDR3 amino acids: CASSEGKTRHYGYTF. CDR3 nucleotide sequence: TGTGCCAGCAGTGAAGGGAAAACGAGGCACTATGGCTACACCTTC.

The genes are TRBV15 and TRBJ2-3; 9 bases agree with TRBD1. The J segment lost 0 bases and the V segment lost 7 bases, leaving 8 bases of the junction unmatched. This CDR3 region has 16 residues. The germline gives CDR1 LNHNV, CDR2 YYDKDF (reference sequence). CDR3 in DNA: TGTGCCACCAACCGGGACAGGGCCTGGAGCACAGATACGCAGTATTTT. Its translation: CATNRDRAWSTDTQYF.

In its sample, this clone was seen a few times. The chain links TRBV19 to TRBJ2-1, with 13 bases matching TRBD2. The CDR3 runs 18 residues. The V gene's germline CDR1 is LNHDA and CDR2 SQIVND (reference sequence). V was clipped by 1 base and J by 3 bases; unmatched bases: 6. CDR3 sequence (DNA): TGTGCCAGTAGTATAGGACTAGCGGGAGGTCCCCTCTACAATGAGCAGTTCTTC. It translates to CASSIGLAGGPLYNEQFF.

The CDR3 DNA is TGTGCCAGCAGCTATAAAAGCGGGGGGGCCCTCAATGAGCAGTTCTTC. This sequence encodes CASSYKSGGALNEQFF. This chain connects TRBV7-6 to TRBJ2-1; 10 nucleotides align to TRBD2. The V and J ends lost 4 bases and 6 bases, in that order; junction bases with no gene match: 9. Germline CDR1 and CDR2: SGHVS and FNYEAQ. CDR3 size: 16 residues.

This rearrangement joins TRBV6-5 to TRBJ2-5; TRBD1 agrees at 7 bases. With 6 bases clipped from V and 0 bases from J, the junction kept 4 bases outside the gene matches. The CDR3 covers 14 residues. CDR1 MNHEY and CDR2 SVGAGI come from the germline V gene. CDR3 protein: CASRMTGYQETQYF. Here the CDR3 DNA reads TGTGCCAGCAGAATGACAGGGTACCAAGAGACCCAGTACTTC.

The V gene is TRBV28, the J gene TRBJ1-1; D unclear. V was clipped by 7 bases and J by 0 bases, with 9 bases between them. The CDR3 length is 13 residues. CDR1 is MDHEN, CDR2 SYDVKM, per germline. In nucleotides, the CDR3 is TGTGCCAGCACAAGCGAATTGAACACTGAAGCTTTCTTT. It yields the protein CASTSELNTEAFF. The entire variable domain, with the rest obtained from reference TRBV28 and TRBJ1-1, is as follows: DVKVTQSSRYLVKRTGEKVFLECVQDMDHENMFWYRQDPGLGLRLIYFSYDVKMKEKGDIPEGYSVSREKKERFSLILESASTNQTSMYLCASTSELNTEAFFGQGTRLTVV.

This sequence joins TRBV19 and TRBJ2-5; possibly TRBD1 for D (6 bases). Per the germline V gene, CDR1 is LNHDA and CDR2 is SQIVND (reference sequence). The CDR3 covers 12 residues. Trimming removed 1 base from V and 7 bases from J, with 7 bases in between. CDR3 residues: CASSIGRGTQYF. CDR3 DNA: TGTGCCAGTAGTATAGGCAGGGGGACCCAGTACTTC. The full variable domain, rest sourced from reference TRBV19 and TRBJ2-5, is DGGITQSPKYLFRKEGQNVTLSCEQNLNHDAMYWYRQDPGQGLRLIYYSQIVNDFQKGDIAEGYSVSREKKESFPLTVTSAQKNPTAFYLCASSIGRGTQYFGPGTRLLVL.

This clone was seen just once. The CDR3, as DNA: TGTGCCAGCAGCTTAGCAGGGCTCTGGACTAATGAAAAACTGTTTTTT. This gives the protein CASSLAGLWTNEKLFF. V gene TRBV7-2 combines with J gene TRBJ1-4; D unclear. Germline CDR1 SGHTA, CDR2 FQGNSA. The V and J ends lost 0 bases and 2 bases respectively, with 10 bases between them. The CDR3 loop spans 16 amino acids.

The chain joins TRBV30 to TRBJ1-5, with D unclear. Germline V gene sequence: CDR1 GTSNPN, CDR2 SVGIG (reference sequence). This CDR3 spans 13 amino acids. The germline V and J ends were trimmed by 0 bases and 5 bases, with 8 bases remaining between them. Here the CDR3 DNA reads TGTGCCTGGAGTGTGGTTGGAGATCAGCCCCAGCATTTT. Translated: CAWSVVGDQPQHF.

V gene TRBV19 combines with J gene TRBJ2-3, with D tentatively TRBD1 (6 bases). With 6 bases removed from V and 2 bases from J, the gap between germline ends came to 21 bases. CDR3 length equals 17 residues. Germline V gene sequence: CDR1 LNHDA, CDR2 SQIVND (reference sequence). CDR3 in DNA: TGTGCCAGTAGCCTTATGGGGGCAGCCGCTTTCACAGATACGCAGTATTTT. Translating it yields CASSLMGAAAFTDTQYF.

This chain joins TRBV28 and TRBJ1-1; 8 nucleotides align to TRBD1. Germline-derived CDR1 and CDR2 are MDHEN and SYDVKM. The CDR3 runs 15 residues. V shed 2 bases, J shed 3 bases, and the junction held 5 bases outside the gene matches. For the CDR3, the DNA is TGTGCCAGCAGTTTAAGGACAGGGCAGGACACTGAAGCTTTCTTT. Translated: CASSLRTGQDTEAFF.

The chain links TRBV4-3 to TRBJ2-1; D is possibly TRBD2 (5 bases). Trimming shortened V by 3 bases and J by 5 bases, and 17 bases separated the two germline ends. Looked up from germline, CDR1 is LGHNA and CDR2 is YSLEER. This CDR3 comprises 16 residues. CDR3 residues: CASSHNGLASNNEQFF. The CDR3 DNA is TGCGCCAGCAGCCATAATGGACTCGCAAGTAACAATGAGCAGTTCTTC.

The V gene is TRBV5-6, the J gene TRBJ2-7, with 12 positions matching TRBD2. With V trimmed by 4 bases and J by 0 bases, 8 bases remained unmatched. The CDR3 length is 17 residues. Germline V CDR1 and CDR2: SGHDT, YYEEEE. The chain's CDR3 is CASSGDGLAGYSYEQYF. CDR3 in DNA: TGTGCCAGCAGCGGGGATGGACTAGCGGGGTACTCCTACGAGCAGTACTTC.

This clone appeared a single time. The chain is built from TRBV9 and TRBJ2-1; D assignment may be TRBD1 or TRBD2 (5 bases each). Germline values: CDR1 SGDLS, CDR2 YYNGEE. Trimming removed 0 bases from V and 9 bases from J, with 16 bases in between. The CDR3 has 15 amino acids. The CDR3 loop is CASSVEGDPRGEQFF. CDR3 DNA: TGTGCCAGCAGCGTAGAAGGCGACCCGAGGGGTGAGCAGTTCTTC.

The V call is TRBV6-1, the J call TRBJ1-6; 9 nucleotides align to TRBD1. The CDR3 sequence is 15 residues long. CDR1 is MNHNS and CDR2 is SASEGT in the germline V gene. The J segment lost 6 bases and the V segment lost 4 bases, leaving 4 bases of the junction unmatched. CDR3 loop: CASSGETGGNSPLHF. Written as DNA, the CDR3 is TGTGCCAGCAGTGGAGAGACAGGGGGTAATTCACCCCTCCACTTT.

J is TRBJ2-1 and V is TRBV1; TRBD2 reflects the table's D call only, with no check against the DNA. TRBV1 is reported as a pseudogene. The CDR3 is made up of 17 amino acids. CDR3 sequence reads: CTSSQPWSGDSYNEQFF. The CDR3 coding sequence is TGCACCAGCAGCCAGCCGTGGTCGGGAGACTCCTACAATGAGCAGTTCTTC.